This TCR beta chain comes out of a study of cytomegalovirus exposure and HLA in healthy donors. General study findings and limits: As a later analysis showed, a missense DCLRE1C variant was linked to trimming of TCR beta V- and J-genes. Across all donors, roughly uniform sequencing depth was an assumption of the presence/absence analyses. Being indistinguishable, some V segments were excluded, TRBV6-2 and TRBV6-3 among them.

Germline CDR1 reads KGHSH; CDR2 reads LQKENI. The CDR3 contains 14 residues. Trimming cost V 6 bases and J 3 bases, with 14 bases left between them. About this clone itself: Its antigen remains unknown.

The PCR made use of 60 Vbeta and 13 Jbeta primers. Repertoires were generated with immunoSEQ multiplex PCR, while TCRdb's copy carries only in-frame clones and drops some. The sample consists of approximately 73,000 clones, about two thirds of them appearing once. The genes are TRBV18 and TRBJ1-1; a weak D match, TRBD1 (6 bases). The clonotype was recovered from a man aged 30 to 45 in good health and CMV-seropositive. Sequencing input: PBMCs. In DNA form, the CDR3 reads TGTGCCAGCTCTCCGGGACACGGAGACACTGAAGCTTTCTTT. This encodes CASSPGHGDTEAFF.